The rows below give T cell receptor beta chains drawn from one sample of a study of vaccination effects on CD4 cells after COVID-19. No cognate antigen is known for these TCRs. Only in-frame clones appear in the TCRdb table, and some are missing; sequencing was by immunoSEQ multiplex PCR. The sample contains tens of thousands of clones, roughly 80% of which appear only once. Source: CD4+ T cells from PBMCs cultured with HCoV-229E spike peptides, taken before COVID-19 vaccination. The source of these receptors is a human donor who received a COVID-19 vaccine. Each CDR3 is given with its conserved first and last residue. D genes are given only for firm matches. Size tells how often a clone was seen (once, few, many) or the class of an expanded clone, and some rows leave it out.

TRBV25-1,-,TRBJ2-3,-,TGTGCCAGCAGACAGGGAGGTTGGGGAGATACGCAGTATTTT,CASRQGGWGDTQYF
TRBV6-5,-,TRBJ1-1,-,TGTGCCAGCGGTCAATGGGGGAAGTACACTGAAGCTTTCTTT,CASGQWGKYTEAFF
TRBV2,once,TRBJ2-3,-,TGTGCCAGCAGTGTAGCAGGGCGGACCGGAGATACGCAGTATTTT,CASSVAGRTGDTQYF
TRBV24-1,few,TRBJ1-6,-,TGTGCCACCAGTGATAAGCGCTTTGATTCACCCCTCCACTTT,CATSDKRFDSPLHF
TRBV4-2,-,TRBJ2-5,TRBD1,TGTGCCAGCAGCCAAGAGACAGGGGGCCAAGAGACCCAGTACTTC,CASSQETGGQETQYF
TRBV28,-,TRBJ2-2,TRBD1,TGTGCCAGCAGTTTAATTCAGGGGGCGAACGGGGAGCTGTTTTTT,CASSLIQGANGELFF
TRBV12-5,-,TRBJ1-1,-,TGTGCTAGTGGTTTGGTGTCGGTGAACACTGAAGCTTTCTTT,CASGLVSVNTEAFF
TRBV4-1,once,TRBJ2-2,TRBD1,TGCGCCAGCAGCCAGGGGGGGACAGGGGTCCCCAGGCGCACCGGGGAGCTGTTTTTT,CASSQGGTGVPRRTGELFF
TRBV6-5,-,TRBJ1-2,TRBD1,TGTGCCAGCACCGGACAGGCCACTAACTATGGCTACACCTTC,CASTGQATNYGYTF
TRBV30,-,TRBJ2-2,-,TGTGCCTGGAGTGTAGAGGGGAGGGGGACCGGGGAGCTGTTTTTT,CAWSVEGRGTGELFF
TRBV9,-,TRBJ2-3,-,TGTGCCAGCAGCGTAGAGGGTCCAGATACGCAGTATTTT,CASSVEGPDTQYF
TRBV10-3,-,TRBJ2-3,TRBD2,TGTGCCATCAGTGAGTCGGCGGGGGGAGGCGCAGATACGCAGTATTTT,CAISESAGGGADTQYF
TRBV9,once,TRBJ1-1,-,TGTGCCAGCAGCGTTGCCGGGACATCGAACACTGAAGCTTTCTTT,CASSVAGTSNTEAFF
TRBV7-3,-,TRBJ1-2,-,TGTGCCAGCAGCTCACACGGCGGAGCAAGCGGCTACACCTTC,CASSSHGGASGYTF